Below, 30 T cell receptor beta chains from the same sample are listed, as sequenced in a study of early T cells in non-severe SARS-CoV-2 infection. MiXCR was run by TCRdb on the 5' RACE reads, yielding one entry per CDR3 protein. Here the sample spans 50,000 to 65,000 distinct CDR3 sequences, just over 20% being singletons. The specimen was whole blood, collected at baseline. Receptors originate from an adult who was a healthcare worker with PCR-confirmed SARS-CoV-2 infection or an uninfected control (not recorded which).

This clonotype occurred a few times. The CDR3 DNA reads TGTGCCAGCTCTCAAAGGAGTAGCAATCAGCCCCAGCATTTT. Its translation: CASSQRSSNQPQHF. The gene calls are TRBV6-5 and TRBJ1-5; D call uncertain. Per the germline V gene, CDR1 is MNHEY and CDR2 is SVGAGI. The CDR3 runs to 14 residues. The V gene lost 8 bases and the J gene lost 0 bases, with 11 bases spanning the gap.

This clonotype appeared a few times. The chain employs TRBV18 and TRBJ2-5, with no clear D. Germline loops: CDR1 KGHSH, CDR2 LQKENI. Trimming removed 2 bases at V and 5 bases at J, with 0 bases between. This CDR3 is 10 amino acids long. CDR3 sequence reads: CASSPETQYF. As DNA, the CDR3 is TGTGCCAGCTCACCAGAGACCCAGTACTTC. The variable domain in full, completed from reference TRBV18 and TRBJ2-5, reads NAGVMQNPRHLVRRRGQEARLRCSPMKGHSHVYWYRQLPEEGLKFMVYLQKENIIDESGMPKERFSAEFPKEGPSILRIQQVVRGDSAAYFCASSPETQYFGPGTRLLVL.

The chain carries TRBV7-3 and TRBJ2-3; D might be TRBD2 (6 bases). Trimming took off 4 bases at V and 6 bases at J, with 11 bases between the two ends. Germline values: CDR1 SGHTA, CDR2 FQGTGA. The CDR3 consists of 13 residues. In nucleotides, the CDR3 is TGTGCCAGCAGCTCTGGAGGGTTGGATACGCAGTATTTT. Residues: CASSSGGLDTQYF.

The chain couples TRBV6-1 to TRBJ1-1, with D perhaps TRBD1 (6 bases). The CDR3 consists of 13 residues. The V and J ends lost 0 bases and 10 bases respectively, with 12 bases between them. CDR1 and CDR2 (germline): MNHNS, SASEGT. The CDR3 DNA follows: TGTGCCAGCAGTGAAGCGGGGGGCTTAGGAGCTTTCTTT. This encodes CASSEAGGLGAFF.

This chain uses TRBV10-1 with TRBJ2-1, with 9 bases identical to TRBD2. The CDR3 totals 13 residues. The ends lost 10 bases at V and 5 bases at J; junction bases unmatched: 6. Germline assignment: CDR1 WNHNN and CDR2 SYGVQD (reference sequence). This CDR3 is CATSSGVDNEQFF. CDR3 nucleotide sequence: TGCGCCACTTCTAGCGGGGTCGACAATGAGCAGTTCTTC.

This clonotype was picked up many times. The V gene is TRBV5-8, the J gene TRBJ1-5; D is perhaps TRBD1 (6 bases). CDR3 size: 17 residues. Trimming took 6 bases from V and 7 from J, leaving 26 bases between them. Germline CDR1 SGHTS, CDR2 YDEGEE. This CDR3 is CASTDLGARDKRQPQHF. CDR3 DNA: TGTGCCAGCACCGATCTGGGGGCACGGGATAAGAGGCAGCCCCAGCATTTT.

This chain connects TRBV24-1 to TRBJ2-1, with 7 bases that match TRBD1. The CDR3 sequence is 12 residues long. After removal of 5 bases from V and 8 bases from J, the junction contained 2 bases not matched to a gene. Germline V CDR1 and CDR2: KGHDR, SFDVKD. The CDR3 region has the DNA TGTGCCACCAGTGGACAGGGTGATGAGCAGTTCTTC. It encodes CATSGQGDEQFF.

This clonotype was found a few times. This chain connects TRBV29-1 to TRBJ1-2; D unclear. The CDR3 extends over 12 amino acids. In germline, CDR1 is SQVTM, CDR2 ANQGSEA. V was shortened by 0 bases and J by 6 bases, with 8 bases between the two germline ends. The CDR3 DNA reads as TGCAGCGTTGAAGAGTTCGTCCATGGCTACACCTTC. Translating it yields CSVEEFVHGYTF.

The chain carries TRBV10-3 and TRBJ2-7, with a possible D match to TRBD1 (7 bases). Germline CDR1 ENHRY, CDR2 SYGVKD. V dropped 0 bases and J dropped 2 bases, with 11 bases sitting between them. This CDR3 spans 15 amino acids. CDR3 bases: TGTGCCATCAGTGAGTCGGCGGGACAGCCCTACGAGCAGTACTTC. The encoded protein is CAISESAGQPYEQYF.

The chain recombines TRBV5-6 with TRBJ1-2, with D uncertain. Trimming removed 6 bases at V and 8 bases at J, with 23 bases between. Germline CDR1 reads SGHDT; CDR2 reads YYEEEE. The CDR3 runs 15 residues. This CDR3 reads CASNPRSGISRGYTF. The CDR3 nucleotides read TGTGCCAGCAACCCCCGGTCGGGGATTTCGCGGGGCTACACCTTC.

This rearrangement joins TRBV5-1 to TRBJ1-6, with 9 bases lining up with TRBD1. Losses at the gene ends were 4 bases for V and 7 bases for J; bases not matched to a gene: 6. Germline-derived CDR1 and CDR2 are SGHRS and YFSETQ. The CDR3 has 15 amino acids. The CDR3 DNA follows: TGCGCCAGCAGCCAGGGACAGGGAACGAATTCACCCCTCCACTTT. Translating it yields CASSQGQGTNSPLHF.

The chain combines TRBV7-2 with TRBJ2-2; D is unresolved. Germline V gene lookup returns CDR1 SGHTA and CDR2 FQGNSA. The CDR3 sequence is 15 residues long. V shed 1 base and J shed 1 base, with 7 bases lying between them. The CDR3 protein is CASSLGLMNTGELFF. The CDR3 DNA follows: TGTGCCAGCAGCTTAGGACTCATGAACACCGGGGAGCTGTTTTTT. Combining the CDR3 with reference TRBV7-2 and TRBJ2-2 gives the whole variable domain GAGVSQSPSNKVTEKGKDVELRCDPISGHTALYWYRQSLGQGLEFLIYFQGNSAPDKSGLPSDRFSAERTGGSVSTLTIQRTQQEDSAVYLCASSLGLMNTGELFFGEGSRLTVL.

This clonotype has a handful of counts. The chain combines TRBV12-3 or TRBV12-4 with TRBJ1-4; no firm D call. This CDR3 has 11 amino acids. V lost 2 bases and J 7 bases, leaving 2 bases between the germline ends. CDR3 DNA: TGTGCCAGCAGTTTATCTGAAAAACTGTTTTTT. Protein sequence: CASSLSEKLFF.

The chain uses TRBV29-1 and TRBJ1-2; D may be TRBD1 (6 bases). Germline V lookup: CDR1 SQVTM, CDR2 ANQGSEA. Trimming left V 0 bases short and J 7 bases short, with 12 bases between. The CDR3 runs 13 residues. CDR3 residues: CSVEDRGTVGYTF. In nucleotides, the CDR3 is TGCAGCGTTGAAGACAGGGGAACTGTTGGCTACACCTTC.

CDR3 coding DNA: TGTGCCAGCACGCAGACCATCCCCTACGAGCAGTACTTC. Encoded protein: CASTQTIPYEQYF. The chain combines TRBV6-2 or TRBV6-3 with TRBJ2-7; D is uncertain. This CDR3 contains 13 residues. Trimming shortened V by 7 bases and J by 2 bases, and 12 bases separated the two germline ends. CDR1 is MNHEY and CDR2 is SVGEGT in the germline V gene.

This clonotype showed up just once. This chain joins TRBV20-1 and TRBJ2-7; D perhaps matches TRBD2 (5 bases). Germline V gene data show CDR1 as DFQATT and CDR2 as SNEGSKA (reference sequence). Trimming stripped 4 bases from V and 6 bases from J, with 13 bases between. CDR3 size: 12 residues. CDR3 in DNA: TGCAGTGCTATGAGGACGGCGGGCGAGCAGTACTTC. This gives the protein CSAMRTAGEQYF.

J is TRBJ1-4 and V is TRBV20-1, with TRBD1 matching 10 bases. The CDR3 has 14 amino acids. Germline V gene data show CDR1 as DFQATT and CDR2 as SNEGSKA (reference sequence). Germline trimming cut 4 bases from V and 8 bases from J; bases unmatched to any gene: 7. The CDR3 nucleotides are TGCAGTGCTAATCCGACAGGGGGCAACGAAAAACTGTTTTTT. Translated, it gives CSANPTGGNEKLFF.

V gene TRBV18 combines with J gene TRBJ1-1; TRBD1 is a possible D gene (6 bases). This CDR3 has 15 residues. V lost 3 bases and J lost 1, with 12 bases in between. Germline values: CDR1 KGHSH, CDR2 LQKENI. The DNA of the CDR3 is TGTGCCAGCTCACCCGATGGACAGAAGAACACTGAAGCTTTCTTT. Translating it yields CASSPDGQKNTEAFF.

This clonotype turned up a few times. The chain has TRBV7-3 and TRBJ2-1, with D possibly TRBD2 on 5 matching bases. The CDR3 consists of 13 residues. Germline V gene sequence: CDR1 SGHTA, CDR2 FQGTGA. Trimming pared 5 bases from V and 2 bases from J, leaving 7 bases between. The CDR3 sequence is CASSAGTYNEQFF. In DNA form, the CDR3 reads TGTGCCAGCAGCGCCGGGACCTACAATGAGCAGTTCTTC.

This clonotype came up a few times. CDR3 sequence reads: CSASGGGQPQHF. CDR3 DNA sequence: TGCAGTGCTTCAGGGGGCGGGCAGCCCCAGCATTTT. The chain couples TRBV20-1 to TRBJ1-5; 8 bases agree with TRBD1. Germline V gives CDR1 DFQATT, CDR2 SNEGSKA (reference sequence). After removal of 5 bases from V and 7 bases from J, the junction contained 4 bases not matched to a gene. CDR3 length: 12 residues.

A few counts support this clonotype. The chain links TRBV18 to TRBJ2-1; D is uncertain. Germline CDR1 reads KGHSH; CDR2 reads LQKENI. The V end was cut by 6 bases, the J end by 3 bases, with 9 bases between. This CDR3 has 13 residues. CDR3 protein: CASSSENYNEQFF. The CDR3, as DNA: TGTGCCAGCTCCTCGGAAAACTACAATGAGCAGTTCTTC. Looking up the rest from reference TRBV18 and TRBJ2-1 gives the full variable domain: NAGVMQNPRHLVRRRGQEARLRCSPMKGHSHVYWYRQLPEEGLKFMVYLQKENIIDESGMPKERFSAEFPKEGPSILRIQQVVRGDSAAYFCASSSENYNEQFFGPGTRLTVL.

The CDR3 sequence: CSFQLSPRGYTF. CDR3 in DNA: TGCAGCTTTCAGCTATCTCCTAGGGGCTACACCTTC. The chain joins TRBV29-1 to TRBJ1-2; D is ambiguous. Germline CDR1 and CDR2: SQVTM and ANQGSEA. CDR3 size: 12 residues. The V gene lost 8 bases and the J gene lost 8 bases, with 18 bases spanning the gap.

This clonotype was seen only a few times. The rearrangement uses TRBV12-2 and TRBJ1-3. TRBV12-2 is an annotated pseudogene. This CDR3 comprises 13 residues. CDR3 coding DNA: TGTGCAAGTCGCTGCTCGTCTGGAAACACCATATATTTT. Amino acids: CASRCSSGNTIYF.

Only a few counts were recorded for this clonotype. This chain connects TRBV11-2 to TRBJ2-2; maybe TRBD1 (6 bases). Germline V gene data show CDR1 as SGHAT and CDR2 as FQNNGV. V dropped 3 bases and J dropped 4 bases, with 12 bases sitting between them. The CDR3 is 15 residues long. The CDR3 protein is CASSFGQLTTGELFF. In DNA form, the CDR3 reads TGTGCCAGCAGCTTCGGACAGCTCACCACCGGGGAGCTGTTTTTT.

This clonotype was detected a few times. The chain joins TRBV20-1 to TRBJ2-7; D possibly corresponds to TRBD1 (5 bases). The CDR3 spans 17 residues. The germline V gene has CDR1 DFQATT and CDR2 SNEGSKA (reference sequence). V was clipped by 3 bases and J by 2 bases, with 23 bases between them. CDR3 region: CSARIRIGVRGAYEQYF. For the CDR3, the DNA is TGCAGTGCTAGGATAAGAATAGGGGTTCGTGGGGCCTACGAGCAGTACTTC.

The chain combines TRBV12-3 or TRBV12-4 with TRBJ2-3; TRBD1 matches 8 bases. Trimming took 6 bases from V and 7 from J; bases not matched to a gene: 3. The CDR3 is 12 residues long. This chain's CDR3 is CASRTGENTQYF. DNA of the CDR3: TGTGCCAGCAGGACAGGGGAAAATACGCAGTATTTT.

The V and J genes are TRBV9 and TRBJ1-1; tentatively, D is TRBD1 (5 bases). CDR3 length equals 14 residues. The germline CDR1 and CDR2 sequences are SGDLS and YYNGEE. The germline V and J ends were trimmed by 3 bases and 1 base, with 10 bases remaining between them. CDR3 residues: CASSARQKNTEAFF. As DNA, the CDR3 is TGTGCCAGCAGCGCCCGACAGAAGAACACTGAAGCTTTCTTT.

This clonotype was observed a handful of times. V and J are TRBV2 and TRBJ1-1, with no clear D. CDR1 is SNHLY, CDR2 FYNNEI, per germline. This CDR3 comprises 13 residues. The ends were cut back, 2 bases at V and 0 bases at J, with 4 bases in the middle. The CDR3 region is CASSELLNTEAFF. The CDR3 DNA is TGTGCCAGCAGTGAACTCCTGAACACTGAAGCTTTCTTT.

V is TRBV11-2 and J is TRBJ2-3; D not certain. With 6 bases removed from V and 0 bases from J, the gap between germline ends came to 7 bases. There are 13 residues in the CDR3. The germline V gene has CDR1 SGHAT and CDR2 FQNNGV. The CDR3 coding sequence is TGTGCCAGCAGACGTACAAGCACAGATACGCAGTATTTT. Protein: CASRRTSTDTQYF.

This clonotype has just a few counts. This chain uses TRBV4-1 with TRBJ2-1, with 11 bases matching TRBD1. The CDR3 runs to 16 residues. J gave up 8 bases and V 3 bases, and 9 bases lay outside the gene matches. From germline, CDR1 is MGHRA and CDR2 YSYEKL. CDR3 sequence reads: CASSQESRTGGDEQFF. The CDR3 region has the DNA TGCGCCAGCAGCCAGGAAAGCAGGACAGGGGGCGATGAGCAGTTCTTC.